One sample yielded the 26 T cell receptor beta chains listed below, sequenced in a study of T cell responses to AZD1222 COVID-19 vaccine. Sequencing used immunoSEQ multiplex PCR; TCRdb keeps in-frame clones, though not all of them. The sample records 100,000 or so clones, roughly nine tenths being singletons. Sequenced material: peripheral blood, taken on day 0 of AZD1222 vaccination. Every receptor here comes from an adult in good health.

The count of this clone is one. The genes are TRBV10-3 and TRBJ1-1, with a tentative D call TRBD1 (6 bases). The CDR3 length is 14 residues. V dropped 4 bases and J dropped 4 bases, with 13 bases sitting between them. Germline lookup yields CDR1 ENHRY and CDR2 SYGVKD. The DNA of the CDR3 is TGTGCCATCAGTGCGATACAGGGTCCCACTGAAGCTTTCTTT. It specifies CAISAIQGPTEAFF.

In DNA, the CDR3 is TGTGCCAGCTCAGGGGGACCAGGGGATCAGCCCCAGCATTTT. It yields the protein CASSGGPGDQPQHF. The gene calls are TRBV18 and TRBJ1-5; D perhaps matches TRBD1 (6 bases). The CDR3 loop spans 14 amino acids. Germline-derived CDR1 and CDR2 are KGHSH and LQKENI. Trimming took off 5 bases at V and 5 bases at J, with 13 bases between the two ends.

V gene TRBV11-3 combines with J gene TRBJ1-1; D is unresolved. CDR1 and CDR2 (germline): SGHNT, YENEEA. V was clipped by 0 bases and J by 0 bases, with 5 bases between them. The CDR3 has 14 residues. CDR3 amino acids: CASSLDGVNTEAFF. The CDR3 DNA is TGTGCCAGCAGCTTAGATGGGGTGAACACTGAAGCTTTCTTT.

This chain joins TRBV18 and TRBJ2-7, with D possibly being TRBD1 or TRBD2 (5 bases each). The CDR3 spans 17 residues. V gave up 3 bases and J gave up 2 bases, with 20 bases separating them. Germline CDR1 KGHSH, CDR2 LQKENI. CDR3 sequence: CASSPSGMQGPTYEQYF. The DNA of the CDR3 is TGTGCCAGCTCACCTTCGGGGATGCAGGGTCCAACCTACGAGCAGTACTTC. The full variable domain, completed using reference TRBV18 and TRBJ2-7, is NAGVMQNPRHLVRRRGQEARLRCSPMKGHSHVYWYRQLPEEGLKFMVYLQKENIIDESGMPKERFSAEFPKEGPSILRIQQVVRGDSAAYFCASSPSGMQGPTYEQYFGPGTRLTVT.

The chain recombines TRBV3-1 (or the pseudogene TRBV3-2) with TRBJ1-2, with TRBD1 as a possible D gene (6 bases). Germline V gene lookup returns CDR1 LGHDT and CDR2 YNNKEL (reference sequence). Trimming removed 1 base from V and 8 bases from J, with 11 bases in between. The CDR3 is 13 amino acids. CDR3 sequence reads: CASSQVAGAGYTF. The CDR3 coding sequence is TGTGCCAGCAGCCAAGTGGCGGGGGCCGGCTACACCTTC.

This clone was counted a few times. The V gene is TRBV4-1, the J gene TRBJ1-5; D unclear. Germline-derived CDR1 and CDR2 are MGHRA and YSYEKL. CDR3 length: 15 amino acids. V was shortened by 0 bases and J by 4 bases, with 10 bases between the two germline ends. CDR3 protein: CASSQDLERNQPQHF. In nucleotides, the CDR3 is TGCGCCAGCAGCCAAGATTTGGAGAGAAATCAGCCCCAGCATTTT.

The rearrangement joins TRBV5-6 to TRBJ1-2, with unresolved D. Deletions cut 4 bases from V and 4 bases from J, with 17 bases between. Germline V gene sequence: CDR1 SGHDT, CDR2 YYEEEE. The CDR3 consists of 15 residues. The CDR3 DNA sequence: TGTGCCAGCAGCCTTCCTCGGGCAGGACGCTATGGCTACACCTTC. Amino acid sequence: CASSLPRAGRYGYTF.

The chain carries TRBV30 and TRBJ2-4; D remains unclear. Germline values: CDR1 GTSNPN, CDR2 SVGIG (reference sequence). This CDR3 comprises 14 residues. V was shortened by 0 bases and J by 9 bases, with 15 bases between the two germline ends. This CDR3 reads CAWSVKGSQGIQYF. The CDR3 region has the DNA TGTGCCTGGAGTGTAAAGGGAAGCCAAGGCATTCAGTACTTC.

This chain connects TRBV15 to TRBJ1-1, with unresolved D. This CDR3 comprises 15 residues. The V gene's germline CDR1 is LNHNV and CDR2 YYDKDF (reference sequence). CDR3 DNA sequence: TGTGCTGCAGCAGAAGGCGGGGATTGGGGAACTGAAGCTTTCTTT. Protein: CAAAEGGDWGTEAFF.

This sequence joins TRBV7-3 and TRBJ1-1, with 7 nucleotides matching TRBD1. The CDR3 is 13 amino acids. From germline, CDR1 is SGHTA and CDR2 FQGTGA. The ends lost 6 bases at V and 5 bases at J; junction bases unmatched: 6. The CDR3 region has the DNA TGTGCCAGCAGAGGGGGCGCGGGGACTGAAGCTTTCTTT. The encoded protein is CASRGGAGTEAFF. Combining the CDR3 with reference TRBV7-3 and TRBJ1-1 gives the whole variable domain GAGVSQTPSNKVTEKGKYVELRCDPISGHTALYWYRQSLGQGPEFLIYFQGTGAADDSGLPNDRFFAVRPEGSVSTLKIQRTERGDSAVYLCASRGGAGTEAFFGQGTRLTVV.

A remark on this clone: Other DNA sequences in the sample encode the same CDR3. The rearrangement uses TRBV28 and TRBJ1-1; no definite D call. V was pared by 2 bases and J by 4 bases, with 2 bases between. The germline CDR1 and CDR2 sequences are MDHEN and SYDVKM. The CDR3 is made up of 11 amino acids. Here the CDR3 DNA reads TGTGCCAGCAGTTTAGGCACTGAAGCTTTCTTT. It is translated as CASSLGTEAFF.

The J gene is TRBJ1-5, the V gene TRBV2; 9 positions match TRBD1. The CDR3 has 16 residues. Unmatched junction bases numbered 13, after V lost 6 bases and J lost 7 bases. The germline V gene encodes CDR1 SNHLY and CDR2 FYNNEI. The CDR3 DNA reads as TGTGCCAGCAGGGCGAGGACAGGGGCCGCTTACCAGCCCCAGCATTTT. Its protein product is CASRARTGAAYQPQHF.

The rearrangement links TRBV10-3 to TRBJ2-7; no clear D. CDR1 and CDR2 (germline): ENHRY, SYGVKD. Trimming left V 0 bases short and J 1 base short, with 10 bases between. The CDR3 covers 15 residues. The chain's CDR3 is CAISESPVRSYEQYF. The CDR3 DNA sequence: TGTGCCATCAGTGAGTCGCCGGTTAGGTCCTACGAGCAGTACTTC.

The V and J genes are TRBV28 and TRBJ1-1; 7 bases fit TRBD1. Losses at the gene ends were 4 bases for V and 5 bases for J; bases not matched to a gene: 13. Germline CDR1 reads MDHEN; CDR2 reads SYDVKM. The CDR3 runs to 16 residues. CDR3 bases: TGTGCCAGCAGTTATACTTCAGGGGGAACGGGGACTGAAGCTTTCTTT. Translating it yields CASSYTSGGTGTEAFF.

The J gene is TRBJ2-5, the V gene TRBV12-3 or TRBV12-4; maybe TRBD2 (5 bases). V was cut by 6 bases and J by 3 bases, with 8 bases left in between. The CDR3 covers 12 residues. The CDR3 region is CASRLREETQYF. The CDR3 nucleotides are TGTGCCAGCAGATTGAGGGAAGAGACCCAGTACTTC.

The CDR3 protein is CAIRPGQGNTGELFF. CDR3 DNA sequence: TGTGCCATCAGACCGGGACAGGGAAACACCGGGGAGCTGTTTTTT. The chain uses TRBV10-3 and TRBJ2-2; 9 nucleotides align to TRBD1. CDR1 and CDR2 from the germline V gene are ENHRY and SYGVKD. The V segment lost 6 bases and the J segment 2 bases; nucleotides outside the gene matches: 4. This CDR3 has 15 residues.

V gene TRBV19 combines with J gene TRBJ2-3; maybe TRBD2 (6 bases). V gave up 5 bases and J gave up 2 bases, with 8 bases separating them. The germline CDR1 and CDR2 sequences are LNHDA and SQIVND (reference sequence). This CDR3 is 13 amino acids long. The DNA for the CDR3 is TGTGCCAGTAGTCCGGGGGACACAGATACGCAGTATTTT. Translation gives CASSPGDTDTQYF.

The chain carries TRBV3-1 (or the pseudogene TRBV3-2) and TRBJ1-1, with D tentatively TRBD1 (6 bases). Trimming left V 4 bases short and J 5 bases short, with 14 bases between. The CDR3 is 14 amino acids. Germline loops: CDR1 LGHDT, CDR2 YNNKEL (reference sequence). The CDR3 loop is CASSPTGIWTEAFF. The CDR3 nucleotides are TGTGCCAGCAGCCCCACAGGGATATGGACTGAAGCTTTCTTT.

This chain uses TRBV12-3 or TRBV12-4 with TRBJ2-2, with a possible D match to TRBD1 (5 bases). V lost 11 bases to trimming and J lost 0 bases, with 10 bases between them. The CDR3 has 13 residues. The CDR3 loop reads CAVTVPNTGELFF. CDR3 DNA: TGTGCCGTGACAGTTCCGAACACCGGGGAGCTGTTTTTT.

V and J are TRBV18 and TRBJ1-1; tentative D call: TRBD1 (5 bases). Trimming cost V 3 bases and J 10 bases, with 18 bases left between them. Germline CDR1 KGHSH, CDR2 LQKENI. CDR3 length: 14 residues. The CDR3 coding sequence is TGTGCCAGCTCACCGCCAGAGTCAGGGATAGCAGCTTTCTTT. The encoded protein is CASSPPESGIAAFF. The variable domain in full, with the rest retrieved from reference TRBV18 and TRBJ1-1, is NAGVMQNPRHLVRRRGQEARLRCSPMKGHSHVYWYRQLPEEGLKFMVYLQKENIIDESGMPKERFSAEFPKEGPSILRIQQVVRGDSAAYFCASSPPESGIAAFFGQGTRLTVV.

V gene TRBV28 combines with J gene TRBJ1-4; D remains unclear. Trimming removed 6 bases at V and 5 bases at J, with 10 bases between. CDR3 length: 13 residues. Germline CDR1 and CDR2: MDHEN and SYDVKM. In nucleotides, the CDR3 is TGTGCCAGCAGGAACGGCTTGAATGAAAAACTGTTTTTT. Translated: CASRNGLNEKLFF.

This chain links TRBV6-5 with TRBJ2-5; D is unclear. The CDR3 extends over 13 amino acids. The germline V and J ends were trimmed by 5 bases and 0 bases, with 7 bases remaining between them. Germline loops: CDR1 MNHEY, CDR2 SVGAGI. The DNA of the CDR3 is TGTGCCAGCAGTCTCGGGTACCAAGAGACCCAGTACTTC. Its protein is CASSLGYQETQYF.

Only one count was recorded for this clone. The chain recombines TRBV7-9 with TRBJ1-6; D ambiguous. The CDR3 runs 12 residues. CDR1 and CDR2 (germline): SEHNR, FQNEAQ (reference sequence). The V end was cut by 5 bases, the J end by 7 bases, with 6 bases between. The CDR3, as DNA: TGTGCCAGCAGCCTCACAAATTCACCCCTCCACTTT. This encodes CASSLTNSPLHF.

This clone was found a few times. The chain uses TRBV7-9 and TRBJ1-4, with TRBD1 as a possible D gene (5 bases). Per germline, CDR1 SEHNR and CDR2 FQNEAQ (reference sequence). The CDR3 is 16 residues long. Trimming pared 7 bases from V and 8 bases from J, leaving 23 bases between. The CDR3: CASTWGLQHGQEKLFF. The CDR3 bases are TGTGCCAGCACATGGGGACTTCAACACGGGCAGGAAAAACTGTTTTTT.

This chain connects TRBV5-1 to TRBJ1-2; D is unclear. CDR3 length: 14 residues. Trimming took 2 bases from V and 2 from J, leaving 10 bases between them. Looked up from germline, CDR1 is SGHRS and CDR2 is YFSETQ. The CDR3 DNA reads as TGCGCCAGCAGCTTCGAAAGACGGAACTATGGCTACACCTTC. It yields the protein CASSFERRNYGYTF.

V and J are TRBV19 and TRBJ1-2; D unresolved. Trimming pared 5 bases from V and 0 bases from J, leaving 16 bases between. The length of the CDR3 is 16 residues. Looked up from germline, CDR1 is LNHDA and CDR2 is SQIVND (reference sequence). CDR3 in DNA: TGTGCCAGTAGTCCGACCTTCCGTTTAGCTAACTATGGCTACACCTTC. This gives the protein CASSPTFRLANYGYTF.